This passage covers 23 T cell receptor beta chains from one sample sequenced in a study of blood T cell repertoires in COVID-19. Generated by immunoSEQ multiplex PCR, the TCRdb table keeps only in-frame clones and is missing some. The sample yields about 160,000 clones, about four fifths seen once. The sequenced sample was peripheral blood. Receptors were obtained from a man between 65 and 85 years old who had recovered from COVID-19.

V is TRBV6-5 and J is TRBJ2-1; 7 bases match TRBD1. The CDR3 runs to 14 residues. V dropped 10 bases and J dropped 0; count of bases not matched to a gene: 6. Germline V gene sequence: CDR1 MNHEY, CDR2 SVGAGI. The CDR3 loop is CAINRDSSYNEQFF. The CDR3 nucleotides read TGTGCCATCAACAGGGACAGCTCCTACAATGAGCAGTTCTTC.

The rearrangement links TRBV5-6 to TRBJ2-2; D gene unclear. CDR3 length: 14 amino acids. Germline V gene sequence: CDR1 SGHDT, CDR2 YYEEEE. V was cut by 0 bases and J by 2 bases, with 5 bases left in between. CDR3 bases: TGTGCCAGCAGCTTGGCCATCAACACCGGGGAGCTGTTTTTT. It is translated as CASSLAINTGELFF.

CDR3 amino acids: CSVHPSGSRTGELFF. The DNA for the CDR3 is TGCAGCGTCCACCCATCCGGGAGCAGGACCGGGGAGCTGTTTTTT. V and J are TRBV29-1 and TRBJ2-2; TRBD2 might be the D (6 bases). The CDR3 length is 15 residues. Germline-derived CDR1 and CDR2 are SQVTM and ANQGSEA. V lost 6 bases and J 5 bases, leaving 19 bases between the germline ends.

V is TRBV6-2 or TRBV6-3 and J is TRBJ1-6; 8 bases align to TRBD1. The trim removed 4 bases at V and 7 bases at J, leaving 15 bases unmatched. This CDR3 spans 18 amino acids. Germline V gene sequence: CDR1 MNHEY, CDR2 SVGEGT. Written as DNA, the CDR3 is TGTGCCAGCAGTTGGTCGGCAGGGGGCGAAGGGATGAATTCACCCCTCCACTTT. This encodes CASSWSAGGEGMNSPLHF.

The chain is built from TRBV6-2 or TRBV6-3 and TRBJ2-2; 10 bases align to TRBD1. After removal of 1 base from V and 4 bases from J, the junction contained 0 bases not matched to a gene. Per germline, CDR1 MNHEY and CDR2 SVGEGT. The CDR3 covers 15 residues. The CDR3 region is CASSYWDRGTGELFF. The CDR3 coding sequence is TGTGCCAGCAGTTACTGGGACAGGGGCACCGGGGAGCTGTTTTTT.

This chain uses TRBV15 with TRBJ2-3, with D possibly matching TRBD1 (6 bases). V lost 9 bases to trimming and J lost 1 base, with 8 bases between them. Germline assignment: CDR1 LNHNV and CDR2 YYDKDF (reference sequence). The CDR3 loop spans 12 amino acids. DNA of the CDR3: TGTGCCACTGAGGGGGGCACAGATACGCAGTATTTT. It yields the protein CATEGGTDTQYF.

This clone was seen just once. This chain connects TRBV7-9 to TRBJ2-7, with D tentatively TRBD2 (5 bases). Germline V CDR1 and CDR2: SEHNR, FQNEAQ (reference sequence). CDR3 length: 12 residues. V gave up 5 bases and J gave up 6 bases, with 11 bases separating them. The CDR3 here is CASSPDYGEQYF. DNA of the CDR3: TGTGCCAGCAGCCCCGACTACGGCGAGCAGTACTTC.

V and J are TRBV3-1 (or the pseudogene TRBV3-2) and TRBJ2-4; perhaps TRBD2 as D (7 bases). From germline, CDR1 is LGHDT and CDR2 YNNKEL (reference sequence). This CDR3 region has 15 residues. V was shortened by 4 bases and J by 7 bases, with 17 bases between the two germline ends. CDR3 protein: CASSPSQGRGNIQYF. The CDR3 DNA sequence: TGTGCCAGCAGCCCAAGCCAGGGGCGGGGGAACATTCAGTACTTC.

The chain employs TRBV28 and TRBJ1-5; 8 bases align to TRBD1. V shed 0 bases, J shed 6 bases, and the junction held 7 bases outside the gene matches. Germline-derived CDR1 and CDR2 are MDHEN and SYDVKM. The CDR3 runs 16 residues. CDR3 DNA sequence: TGTGCCAGCAGTTTATGGAAGACAGGGGTGGGTCAGCCCCAGCATTTT. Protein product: CASSLWKTGVGQPQHF.

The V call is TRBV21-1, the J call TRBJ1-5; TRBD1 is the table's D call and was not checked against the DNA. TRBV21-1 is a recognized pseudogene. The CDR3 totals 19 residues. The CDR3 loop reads CASSKSPRQGYFSNQPQHF. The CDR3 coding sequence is TGTGCCAGCAGCAAAAGCCCTCGGCAGGGATACTTTAGCAATCAGCCCCAGCATTTT.

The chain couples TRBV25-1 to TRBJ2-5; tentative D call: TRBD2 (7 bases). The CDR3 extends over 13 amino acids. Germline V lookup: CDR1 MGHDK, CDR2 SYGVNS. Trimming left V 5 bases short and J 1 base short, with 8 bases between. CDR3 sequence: CASSRGGQETQYF. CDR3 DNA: TGTGCCAGCAGTAGGGGGGGCCAAGAGACCCAGTACTTC.

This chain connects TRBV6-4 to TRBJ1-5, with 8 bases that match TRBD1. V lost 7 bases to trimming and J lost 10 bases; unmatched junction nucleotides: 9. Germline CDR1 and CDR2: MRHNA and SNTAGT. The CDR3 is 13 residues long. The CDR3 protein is CASTQGQGVPQHF. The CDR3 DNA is TGTGCCAGCACCCAAGGACAGGGTGTACCCCAGCATTTT.

CDR3 nucleotides: TGTGCCAGCAGCTTAGAAACGGGGTTTTCCTACGAGCAGTACTTC. This gives the protein CASSLETGFSYEQYF. The chain joins TRBV7-9 to TRBJ2-7; perhaps TRBD2 as D (5 bases). Trimming left V 1 base short and J 1 base short, with 11 bases between. This CDR3 spans 15 amino acids. Germline CDR1 SEHNR, CDR2 FQNEAQ (reference sequence).

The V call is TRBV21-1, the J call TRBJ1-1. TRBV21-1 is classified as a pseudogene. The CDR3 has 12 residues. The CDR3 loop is CASLGGYTEAFF. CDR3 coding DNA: TGTGCCAGCCTCGGGGGGTACACTGAAGCTTTCTTT.

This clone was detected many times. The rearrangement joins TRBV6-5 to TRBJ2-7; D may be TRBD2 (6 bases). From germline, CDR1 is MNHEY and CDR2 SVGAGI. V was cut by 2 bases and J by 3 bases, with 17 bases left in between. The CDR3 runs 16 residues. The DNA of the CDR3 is TGTGCCAGCAGTTACAGCCTCCTGGGTAGCGGCTACGAGCAGTACTTC. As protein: CASSYSLLGSGYEQYF.

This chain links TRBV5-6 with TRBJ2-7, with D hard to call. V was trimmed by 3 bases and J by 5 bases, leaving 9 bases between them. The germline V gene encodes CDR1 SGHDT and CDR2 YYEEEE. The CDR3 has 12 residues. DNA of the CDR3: TGTGCCAGCAGCTCCCGAAGAGACGAGCAGTACTTC. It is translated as CASSSRRDEQYF. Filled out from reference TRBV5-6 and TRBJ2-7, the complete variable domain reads DAGVTQSPTHLIKTRGQQVTLRCSPKSGHDTVSWYQQALGQGPQFIFQYYEEEERQRGNFPDRFSGHQFPNYSSELNVNALLLGDSALYLCASSSRRDEQYFGPGTRLTVT.

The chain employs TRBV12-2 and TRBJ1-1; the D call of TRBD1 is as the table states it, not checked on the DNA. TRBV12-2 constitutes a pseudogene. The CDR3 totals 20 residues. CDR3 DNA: TGTGCAAGTCGCTTAGCGTTTAGAGGACAGGGTTTCGGATCGAACACTGAAGCTTTCTTT. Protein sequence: CASRLAFRGQGFGSNTEAFF.

The CDR3, as DNA: TGTGCCAGAAGCCTAACAGGTTCTAGCACAGATACGCAGTATTTT. Translation: CARSLTGSSTDTQYF. The chain joins TRBV5-3 to TRBJ2-3, with D perhaps TRBD1 (5 bases). TRBV5-3 counts as an open reading frame of uncertain function. The CDR3 loop spans 15 amino acids. Trimming removed 4 bases at V and 0 bases at J, with 12 bases between.

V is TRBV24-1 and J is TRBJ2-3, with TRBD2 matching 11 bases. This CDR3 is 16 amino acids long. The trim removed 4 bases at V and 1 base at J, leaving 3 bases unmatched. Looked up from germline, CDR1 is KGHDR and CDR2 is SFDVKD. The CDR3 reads CATSDPGLAGTDTQYF. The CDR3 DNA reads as TGTGCCACCAGTGACCCGGGACTAGCGGGCACAGATACGCAGTATTTT.

CDR3 sequence: CASRSSGGTEAFF. Here the CDR3 DNA reads TGTGCCAGCAGGTCCTCGGGGGGCACTGAAGCTTTCTTT. This chain uses TRBV27 with TRBJ1-1; D might be TRBD1 (5 bases). Germline-derived CDR1 and CDR2 are MNHEY and SMNVEV (reference sequence). The CDR3 is made up of 13 amino acids. The ends were cut back, 6 bases at V and 4 bases at J, with 12 bases in the middle.

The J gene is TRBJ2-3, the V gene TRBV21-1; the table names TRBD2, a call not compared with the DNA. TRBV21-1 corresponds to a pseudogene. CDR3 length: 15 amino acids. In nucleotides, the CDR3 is TGTGCCAGCAGCAAGGAGGACGGTAGCACAGATACGCAGTATTTT. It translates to CASSKEDGSTDTQYF.

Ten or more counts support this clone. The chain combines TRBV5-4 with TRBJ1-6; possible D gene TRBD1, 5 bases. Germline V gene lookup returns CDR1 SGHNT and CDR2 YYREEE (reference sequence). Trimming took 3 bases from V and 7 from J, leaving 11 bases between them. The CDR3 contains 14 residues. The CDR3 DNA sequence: TGTGCCAGCAGCTGGGGGGGTGGGAATTCACCCCTCCACTTT. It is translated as CASSWGGGNSPLHF.

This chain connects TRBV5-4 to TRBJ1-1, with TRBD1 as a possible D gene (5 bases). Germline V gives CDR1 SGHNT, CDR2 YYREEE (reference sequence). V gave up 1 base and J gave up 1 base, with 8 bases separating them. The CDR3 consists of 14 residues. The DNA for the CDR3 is TGTGCCAGCAGCTTGTCCAGGGCGAACACTGAAGCTTTCTTT. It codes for CASSLSRANTEAFF. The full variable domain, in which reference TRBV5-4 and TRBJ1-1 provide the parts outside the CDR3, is ETGVTQSPTHLIKTRGQQVTLRCSSQSGHNTVSWYQQALGQGPQFIFQYYREEENGRGNFPPRFSGLQFPNYSSELNVNALELDDSALYLCASSLSRANTEAFFGQGTRLTVV.